The rows below give T cell receptor beta chains drawn from one sample of a study of PD-L1 blockade in urothelial cancer. The assay was immunoSEQ multiplex PCR, and TCRdb's table has in-frame clones only and misses some. The repertoire holds more than 40,000 clones, approximately 85% seen once, with approximately 1.5% in the top ten. Sample: PBMCs, taken around atezolizumab (anti-PD-L1) treatment. The receptor set was obtained from a man in his fifties with urothelial cancer. Each CDR3 is given with its conserved first and last residue. A D gene is named only where the DNA matches it firmly. Some rows have no size entry. The others give once, few or many, or a class for an expanded clone.

. TRBJ2-1 TRBD2 TRBV11-2 TGTGCCAGCAGCTACCGACTAGCGGGGGCTACCTTCCCTTACGATGAGCAGTTCTTC CASSYRLAGATFPYDEQFF
. TRBJ2-7 TRBD1 TRBV28 TGTGCCAGCGTAAGGGACAGGTCGGGGGAGCAGTACTTC CASVRDRSGEQYF
. TRBJ2-1 . TRBV2 TGTGCCAGCAGTGAATTGGGTCAGGGATCCTACAATGAGCAGTTCTTC CASSELGQGSYNEQFF
few TRBJ1-1 . TRBV7-8 TGTGCCAGCAGCTTAGCGCACAAAAACACTGAAGCTTTCTTT CASSLAHKNTEAFF
. TRBJ2-1 . TRBV29-1 TGCAGCGTTGCTAAGGGGTACAATGAGCAGTTCTTC CSVAKGYNEQFF
. TRBJ2-3 . TRBV28 TGTGCCAGCAGTTCCACTGGGAGGGGGAGGGTAGATACGCAGTATTTT CASSSTGRGRVDTQYF
. TRBJ2-5 . TRBV29-1 TGCAGCGTGTCCTTAGACCAAGAGACCCAGTACTTC CSVSLDQETQYF
. TRBJ1-2 . TRBV27 TGTGCCAGCAGTTTAGGACAGACGACAGGTTATGGCTACACCTTC CASSLGQTTGYGYTF
. TRBJ1-1 TRBD1 TRBV6-1 TGTGCCAGCAGCCGATGGACAGGGCCCACTGAAGCTTTCTTT CASSRWTGPTEAFF
. TRBJ2-3 . TRBV7-2 TGTGCCAGCAGCCGGACCCCAGGGTACTCTAGCACAGATACGCAGTATTTT CASSRTPGYSSTDTQYF
few TRBJ1-5 . TRBV2 TGTGCCAGCAACTTATGGAGTAGTCGGCAGCCCCAGCATTTT CASNLWSSRQPQHF
. TRBJ2-3 . TRBV12-5 TGTGCTAGTGGTTTGGAGTTGCCCAGCCGAGGAGCGCAGTATTTT CASGLELPSRGAQYF
few TRBJ2-2 . TRBV12-5 TGTGCTAGTGGTTATGAGACCGGGGAGCTGTTTTTT CASGYETGELFF
. TRBJ2-1 . TRBV11-2 TGTGCCAGCAGCTCTCGTAGGACAAGCTACAATGAGCAGTTCTTC CASSSRRTSYNEQFF
. TRBJ2-5 . TRBV5-1 TGCGCCAGCAGCTTGGGTCTCGGAGAGACCCAGTACTTC CASSLGLGETQYF
. TRBJ1-1 . TRBV11-3 TGTGCCAGCAGCTTAGGGGGCCAGACCTACACTGAAGCTTTCTTT CASSLGGQTYTEAFF
few TRBJ1-5 . TRBV11-2 TGTGCCAGCAGCTTAGCTCCGGGGGGTAGCAATCAGCCCCAGCATTTT CASSLAPGGSNQPQHF
. TRBJ2-2 TRBD2 TRBV19 TGTGCCAGTAGTATAGGGGGGGGAAGAAACGGGGAGCTGTTTTTT CASSIGGGRNGELFF
. TRBJ2-3 . TRBV21-1 TGTGCCAGCAGCAAAGCACCGGGACAGGGGCATAAAGATACGCAGTATTTT CASSKAPGQGHKDTQYF
. TRBJ2-5 TRBD2 TRBV6-4 TGTGCCAGCAGTGACAGCGGGGGGGAGACCCAGTACTTC CASSDSGGETQYF
. TRBJ2-2 . TRBV19 TGTGCCAGTAGGGAGGGACAGCTGAATACCGGGGAGCTGTTTTTT CASREGQLNTGELFF
. TRBJ1-3 . TRBV18 TGTGCCAGCTCACCATCGGTTGGCAGGGCGCAAAACACCATATATTTT CASSPSVGRAQNTIYF
. TRBJ2-1 TRBD2 TRBV6-1 TGTGCCAGCAGAACACTAGCGAGCTCCTACAATGAGCAGTTCTTC CASRTLASSYNEQFF
. TRBJ1-2 TRBD1 TRBV6-5 TGTGCCAGCAGCAGGGACAGAAACTATGGCTACACCTTC CASSRDRNYGYTF
. TRBJ1-2 TRBD1 TRBV7-9 TGTGCCAGCAGCCCGGGGACAGTCTATGGCTACACCTTC CASSPGTVYGYTF
. TRBJ2-5 . TRBV5-1 TGCGCCAGCAGCTCACAGGGAATTCAAGAGACCCAGTACTTC CASSSQGIQETQYF
once TRBJ1-3 . TRBV7-7 TGTGCTAGCAGCCCCCGGCCCGCGGCCCTCTCTGGAAACACCATATATTTT CASSPRPAALSGNTIYF
. TRBJ2-5 . TRBV7-2 TGTGCCAGCAGCTTAGAGAATGTTATGACACGAGGAGGCCGGACCCAGTACTTC CASSLENVMTRGGRTQYF